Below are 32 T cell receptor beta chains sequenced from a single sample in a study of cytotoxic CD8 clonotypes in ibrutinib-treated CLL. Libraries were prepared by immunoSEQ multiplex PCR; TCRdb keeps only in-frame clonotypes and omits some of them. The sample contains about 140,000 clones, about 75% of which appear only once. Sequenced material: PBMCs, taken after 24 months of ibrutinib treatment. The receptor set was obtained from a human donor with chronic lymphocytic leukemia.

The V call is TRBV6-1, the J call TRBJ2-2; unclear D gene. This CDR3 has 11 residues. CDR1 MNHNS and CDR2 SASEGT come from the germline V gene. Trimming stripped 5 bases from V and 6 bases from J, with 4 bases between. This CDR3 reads CASSRAGELFF. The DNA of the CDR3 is TGTGCCAGCAGTCGGGCCGGGGAGCTGTTTTTT.

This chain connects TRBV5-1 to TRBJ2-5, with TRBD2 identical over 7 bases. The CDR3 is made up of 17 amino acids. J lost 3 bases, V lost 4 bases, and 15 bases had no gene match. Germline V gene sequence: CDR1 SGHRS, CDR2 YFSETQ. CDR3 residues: CASSTGPGGRYEETQYF. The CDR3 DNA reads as TGCGCCAGCAGCACGGGCCCGGGAGGACGCTACGAAGAGACCCAGTACTTC.

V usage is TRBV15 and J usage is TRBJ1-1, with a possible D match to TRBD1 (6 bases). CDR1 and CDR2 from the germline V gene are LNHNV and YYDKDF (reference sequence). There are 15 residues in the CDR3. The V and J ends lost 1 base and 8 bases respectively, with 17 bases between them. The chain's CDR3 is CATSRGGSGGWEAFF. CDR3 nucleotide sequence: TGTGCCACCAGCAGAGGTGGTTCTGGGGGCTGGGAAGCTTTCTTT.

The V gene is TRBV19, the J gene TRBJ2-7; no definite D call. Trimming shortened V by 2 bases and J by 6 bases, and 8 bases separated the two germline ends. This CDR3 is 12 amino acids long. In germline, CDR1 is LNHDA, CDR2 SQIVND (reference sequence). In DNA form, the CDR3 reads TGTGCCAGTAGTATAAGGTCCGGCGAGCAGTACTTC. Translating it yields CASSIRSGEQYF.

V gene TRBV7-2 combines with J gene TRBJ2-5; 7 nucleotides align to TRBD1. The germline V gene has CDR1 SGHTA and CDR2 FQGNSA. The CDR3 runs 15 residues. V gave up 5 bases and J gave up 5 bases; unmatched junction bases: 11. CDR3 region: CASSPPRQGRETQYF. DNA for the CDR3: TGTGCCAGCAGCCCCCCTCGACAGGGACGGGAGACCCAGTACTTC.

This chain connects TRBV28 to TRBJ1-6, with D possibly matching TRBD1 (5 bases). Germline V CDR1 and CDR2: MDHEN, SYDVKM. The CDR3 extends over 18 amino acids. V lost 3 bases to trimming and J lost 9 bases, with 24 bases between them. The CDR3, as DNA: TGTGCCAGCAGTTTCCCCGTCCCAGGACTTGCGGGGGGTTCACCCCTCCACTTT. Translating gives CASSFPVPGLAGGSPLHF. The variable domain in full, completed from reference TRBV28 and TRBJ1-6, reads DVKVTQSSRYLVKRTGEKVFLECVQDMDHENMFWYRQDPGLGLRLIYFSYDVKMKEKGDIPEGYSVSREKKERFSLILESASTNQTSMYLCASSFPVPGLAGGSPLHFGNGTRLTVT.

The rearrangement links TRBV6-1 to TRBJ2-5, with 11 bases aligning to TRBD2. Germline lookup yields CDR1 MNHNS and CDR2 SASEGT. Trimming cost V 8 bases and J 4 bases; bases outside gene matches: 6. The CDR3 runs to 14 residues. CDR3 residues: CASALGLAVETQYF. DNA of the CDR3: TGTGCCAGCGCCCTGGGACTAGCGGTAGAGACCCAGTACTTC.

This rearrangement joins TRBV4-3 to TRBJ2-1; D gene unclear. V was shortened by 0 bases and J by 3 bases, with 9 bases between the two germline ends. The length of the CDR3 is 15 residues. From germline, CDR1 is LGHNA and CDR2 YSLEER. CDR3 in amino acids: CASSQEGLFYNEQFF. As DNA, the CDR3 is TGCGCCAGCAGCCAAGAAGGGCTCTTCTACAATGAGCAGTTCTTC.

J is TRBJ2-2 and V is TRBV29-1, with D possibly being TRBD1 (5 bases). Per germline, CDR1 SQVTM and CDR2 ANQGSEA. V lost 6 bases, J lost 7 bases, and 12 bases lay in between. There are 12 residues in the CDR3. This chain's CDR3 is CSVGRLGGELFF. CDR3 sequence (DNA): TGCAGCGTGGGGCGATTAGGCGGGGAGCTGTTTTTT.

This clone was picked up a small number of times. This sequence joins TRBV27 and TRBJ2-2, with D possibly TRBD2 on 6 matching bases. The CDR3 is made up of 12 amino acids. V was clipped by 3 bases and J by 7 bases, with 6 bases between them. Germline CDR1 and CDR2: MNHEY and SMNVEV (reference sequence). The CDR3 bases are TGTGCCAGCAGTTTTAGCGGCGGGGAGCTGTTTTTT. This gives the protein CASSFSGGELFF.

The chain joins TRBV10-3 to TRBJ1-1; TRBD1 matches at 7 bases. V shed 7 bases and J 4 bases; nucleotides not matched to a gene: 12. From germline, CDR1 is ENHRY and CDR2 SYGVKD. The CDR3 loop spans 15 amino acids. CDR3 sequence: CAITRGGREGTEAFF. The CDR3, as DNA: TGTGCCATCACCCGAGGGGGCAGGGAGGGCACTGAAGCTTTCTTT.

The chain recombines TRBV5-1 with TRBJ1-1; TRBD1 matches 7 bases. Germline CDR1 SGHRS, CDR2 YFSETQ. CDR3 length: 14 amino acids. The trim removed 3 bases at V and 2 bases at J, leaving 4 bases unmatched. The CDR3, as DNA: TGCGCCAGCAGCTCGGGACAGCCAAACACTGAAGCTTTCTTT. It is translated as CASSSGQPNTEAFF.

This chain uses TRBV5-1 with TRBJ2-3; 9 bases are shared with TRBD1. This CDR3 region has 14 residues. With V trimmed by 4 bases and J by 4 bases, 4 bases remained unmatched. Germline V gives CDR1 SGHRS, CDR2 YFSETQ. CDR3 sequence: CASSPGQGADTQYF. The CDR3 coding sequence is TGCGCCAGCAGCCCGGGACAGGGCGCAGATACGCAGTATTTT.

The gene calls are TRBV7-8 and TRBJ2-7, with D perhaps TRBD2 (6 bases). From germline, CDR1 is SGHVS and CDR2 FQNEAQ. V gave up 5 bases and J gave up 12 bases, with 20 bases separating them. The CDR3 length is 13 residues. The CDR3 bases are TGTGCCAGCAGCCTCTCCCTGGGGACTCTGTGGTACTTC. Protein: CASSLSLGTLWYF.

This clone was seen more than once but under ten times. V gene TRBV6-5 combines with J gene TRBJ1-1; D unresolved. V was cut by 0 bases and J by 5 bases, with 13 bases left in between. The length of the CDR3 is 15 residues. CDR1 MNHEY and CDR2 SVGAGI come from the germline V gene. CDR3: CASSYSWGGSTEAFF. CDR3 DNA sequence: TGTGCCAGCAGTTACTCCTGGGGAGGAAGTACTGAAGCTTTCTTT.

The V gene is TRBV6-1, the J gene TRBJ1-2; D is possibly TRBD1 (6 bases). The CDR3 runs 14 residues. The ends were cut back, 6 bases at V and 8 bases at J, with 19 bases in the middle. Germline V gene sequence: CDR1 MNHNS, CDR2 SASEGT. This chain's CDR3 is CASRPPNGGLGYTF. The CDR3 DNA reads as TGTGCCAGCAGGCCACCCAACGGGGGGCTCGGCTACACCTTC.

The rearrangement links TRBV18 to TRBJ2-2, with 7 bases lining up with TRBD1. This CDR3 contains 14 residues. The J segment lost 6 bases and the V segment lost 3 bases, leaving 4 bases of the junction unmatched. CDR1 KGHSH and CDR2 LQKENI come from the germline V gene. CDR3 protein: CASSPDRVAGELFF. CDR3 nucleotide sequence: TGTGCCAGCTCACCCGACAGGGTGGCCGGGGAGCTGTTTTTT. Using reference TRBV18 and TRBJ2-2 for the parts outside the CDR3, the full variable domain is NAGVMQNPRHLVRRRGQEARLRCSPMKGHSHVYWYRQLPEEGLKFMVYLQKENIIDESGMPKERFSAEFPKEGPSILRIQQVVRGDSAAYFCASSPDRVAGELFFGEGSRLTVL.

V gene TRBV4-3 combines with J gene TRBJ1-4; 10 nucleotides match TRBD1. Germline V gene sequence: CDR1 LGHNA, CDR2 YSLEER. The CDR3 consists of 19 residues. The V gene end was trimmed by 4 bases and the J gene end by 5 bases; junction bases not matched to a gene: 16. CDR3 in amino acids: CASSPLRGDRGVGNEKLFF. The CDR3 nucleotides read TGCGCCAGCAGCCCCCTCCGGGGGGACAGGGGAGTCGGGAATGAAAAACTGTTTTTT.

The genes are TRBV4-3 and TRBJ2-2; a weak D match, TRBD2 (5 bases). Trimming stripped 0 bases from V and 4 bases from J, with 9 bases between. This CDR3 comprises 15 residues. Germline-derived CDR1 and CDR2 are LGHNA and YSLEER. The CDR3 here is CASSQEGASTGELFF. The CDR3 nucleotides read TGCGCCAGCAGCCAAGAGGGAGCGAGCACCGGGGAGCTGTTTTTT.

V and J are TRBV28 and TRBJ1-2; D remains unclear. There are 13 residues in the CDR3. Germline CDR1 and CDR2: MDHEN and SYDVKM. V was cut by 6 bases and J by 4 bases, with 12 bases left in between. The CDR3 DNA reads TGTGCCAGCAGCCCCGCCCTCCGCTATGGCTACACCTTC. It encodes CASSPALRYGYTF.

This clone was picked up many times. The CDR3 sequence: CASSPDGPNEKLFF. DNA of the CDR3: TGTGCCAGCAGTCCGGACGGACCTAATGAAAAACTGTTTTTT. The gene calls are TRBV6-6 and TRBJ1-4; no clear D gene. Deletions cut 5 bases from V and 3 bases from J, with 10 bases between. The CDR3 is made up of 14 amino acids. The germline V gene encodes CDR1 MNHNY and CDR2 SVGAGI (reference sequence).

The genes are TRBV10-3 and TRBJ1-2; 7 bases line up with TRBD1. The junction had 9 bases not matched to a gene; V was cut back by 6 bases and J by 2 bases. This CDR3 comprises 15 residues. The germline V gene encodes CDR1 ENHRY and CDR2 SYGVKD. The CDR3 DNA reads TGTGCCATCAGGGAGGAGACAGGGTTAAACTATGGCTACACCTTC. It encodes CAIREETGLNYGYTF.

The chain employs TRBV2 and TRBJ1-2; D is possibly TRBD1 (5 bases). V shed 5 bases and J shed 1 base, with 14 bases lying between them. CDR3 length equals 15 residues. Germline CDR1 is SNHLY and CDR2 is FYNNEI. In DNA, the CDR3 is TGTGCCAGCAGTCCCGGGACCGGGGGTAACTATGGCTACACCTTC. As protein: CASSPGTGGNYGYTF.

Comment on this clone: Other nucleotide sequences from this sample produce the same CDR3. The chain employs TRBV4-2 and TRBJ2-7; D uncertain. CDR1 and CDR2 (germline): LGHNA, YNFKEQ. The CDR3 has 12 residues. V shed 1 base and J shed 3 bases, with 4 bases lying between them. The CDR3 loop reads CASSQVGYEQYF. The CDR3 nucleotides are TGTGCCAGCAGCCAAGTCGGCTACGAGCAGTACTTC.

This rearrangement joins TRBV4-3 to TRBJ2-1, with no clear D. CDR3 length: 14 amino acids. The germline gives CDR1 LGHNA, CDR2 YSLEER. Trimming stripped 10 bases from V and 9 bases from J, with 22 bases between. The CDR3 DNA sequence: TGCGCCACCGCCAGATCCCACTCGCTCAGTGAGCAGTTCTTC. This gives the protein CATARSHSLSEQFF.

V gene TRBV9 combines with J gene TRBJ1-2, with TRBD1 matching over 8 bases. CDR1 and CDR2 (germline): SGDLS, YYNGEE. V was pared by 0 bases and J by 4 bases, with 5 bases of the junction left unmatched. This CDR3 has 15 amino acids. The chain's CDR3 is CASSVESGGGYGYTF. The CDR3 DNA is TGTGCCAGCAGCGTAGAGTCAGGGGGCGGCTATGGCTACACCTTC.

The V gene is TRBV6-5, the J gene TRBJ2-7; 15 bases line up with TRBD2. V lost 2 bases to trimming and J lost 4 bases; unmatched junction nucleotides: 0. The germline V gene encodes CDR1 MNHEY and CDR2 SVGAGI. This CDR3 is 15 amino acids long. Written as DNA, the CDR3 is TGTGCCAGCAGTTACGGACTAGCGGGAGGGTACGAGCAGTACTTC. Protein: CASSYGLAGGYEQYF.

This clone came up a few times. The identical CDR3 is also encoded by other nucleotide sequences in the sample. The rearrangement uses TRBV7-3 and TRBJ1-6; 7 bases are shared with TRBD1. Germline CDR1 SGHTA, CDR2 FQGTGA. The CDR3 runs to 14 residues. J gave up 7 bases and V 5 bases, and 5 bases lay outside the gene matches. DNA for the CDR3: TGTGCCAGCAGCCCGGGGACAGCCAATTCACCCCTCCACTTT. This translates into CASSPGTANSPLHF.

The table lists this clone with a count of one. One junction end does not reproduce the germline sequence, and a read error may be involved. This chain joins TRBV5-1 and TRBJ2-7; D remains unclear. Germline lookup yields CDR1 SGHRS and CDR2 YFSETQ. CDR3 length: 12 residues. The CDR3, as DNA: TGCGCCAGCAGCACCACACAGACCAGGCCATCCTTC. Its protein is CASSTTQTRPSF.

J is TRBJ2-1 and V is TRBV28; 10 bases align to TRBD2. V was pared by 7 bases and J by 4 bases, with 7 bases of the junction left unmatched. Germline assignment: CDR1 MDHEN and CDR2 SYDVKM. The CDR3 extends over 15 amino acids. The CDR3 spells CASIYTSGMYNEQFF. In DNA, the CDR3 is TGTGCCAGCATCTATACTAGCGGGATGTACAATGAGCAGTTCTTC.

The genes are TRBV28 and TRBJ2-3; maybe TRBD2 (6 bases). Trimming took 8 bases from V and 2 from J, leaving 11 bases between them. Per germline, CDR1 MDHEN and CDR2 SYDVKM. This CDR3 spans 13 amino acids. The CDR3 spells CASWGLYTDTQYF. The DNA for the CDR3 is TGTGCCAGCTGGGGACTCTACACAGATACGCAGTATTTT.

CDR3 protein: CASNRLPGEKLFF. DNA of the CDR3: TGTGCCAGCAACCGACTCCCCGGAGAAAAACTGTTTTTT. J is TRBJ1-4 and V is TRBV6-5; D call uncertain. V was trimmed by 7 bases and J by 8 bases, leaving 14 bases between them. CDR1 and CDR2 (germline): MNHEY, SVGAGI. This CDR3 comprises 13 residues.